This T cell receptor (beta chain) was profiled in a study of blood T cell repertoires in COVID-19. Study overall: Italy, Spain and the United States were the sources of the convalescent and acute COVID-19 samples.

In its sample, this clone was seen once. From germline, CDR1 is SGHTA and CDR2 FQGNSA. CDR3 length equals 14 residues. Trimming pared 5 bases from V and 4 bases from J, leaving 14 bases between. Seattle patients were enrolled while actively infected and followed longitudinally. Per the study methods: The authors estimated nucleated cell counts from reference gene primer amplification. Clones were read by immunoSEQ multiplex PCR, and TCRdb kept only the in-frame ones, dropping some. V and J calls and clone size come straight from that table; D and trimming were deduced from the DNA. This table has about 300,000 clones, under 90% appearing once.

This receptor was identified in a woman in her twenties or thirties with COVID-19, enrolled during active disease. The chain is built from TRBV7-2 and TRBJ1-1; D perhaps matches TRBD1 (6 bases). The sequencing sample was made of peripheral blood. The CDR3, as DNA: TGTGCCAGCAGCCCCCAGGGGTTAGGCACTGAAGCTTTCTTT. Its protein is CASSPQGLGTEAFF.